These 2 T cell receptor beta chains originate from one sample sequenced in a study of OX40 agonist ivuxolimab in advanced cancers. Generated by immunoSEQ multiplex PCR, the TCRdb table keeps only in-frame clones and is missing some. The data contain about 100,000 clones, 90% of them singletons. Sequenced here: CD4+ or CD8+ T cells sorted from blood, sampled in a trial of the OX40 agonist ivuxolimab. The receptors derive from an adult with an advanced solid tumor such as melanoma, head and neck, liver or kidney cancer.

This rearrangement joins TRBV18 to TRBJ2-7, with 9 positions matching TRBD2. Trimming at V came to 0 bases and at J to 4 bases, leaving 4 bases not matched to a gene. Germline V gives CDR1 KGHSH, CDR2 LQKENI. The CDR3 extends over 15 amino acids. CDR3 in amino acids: CASSPPGGRAYEQYF. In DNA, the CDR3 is TGTGCCAGCTCACCACCGGGCGGGAGGGCTTACGAGCAGTACTTC.

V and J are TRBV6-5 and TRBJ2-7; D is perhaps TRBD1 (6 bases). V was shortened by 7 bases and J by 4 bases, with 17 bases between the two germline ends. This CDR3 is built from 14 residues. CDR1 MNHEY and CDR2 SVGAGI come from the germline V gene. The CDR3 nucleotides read TGTGCCAGCAAGGGACAAGGTGGGGGTTACGAGCAGTACTTC. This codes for CASKGQGGGYEQYF.